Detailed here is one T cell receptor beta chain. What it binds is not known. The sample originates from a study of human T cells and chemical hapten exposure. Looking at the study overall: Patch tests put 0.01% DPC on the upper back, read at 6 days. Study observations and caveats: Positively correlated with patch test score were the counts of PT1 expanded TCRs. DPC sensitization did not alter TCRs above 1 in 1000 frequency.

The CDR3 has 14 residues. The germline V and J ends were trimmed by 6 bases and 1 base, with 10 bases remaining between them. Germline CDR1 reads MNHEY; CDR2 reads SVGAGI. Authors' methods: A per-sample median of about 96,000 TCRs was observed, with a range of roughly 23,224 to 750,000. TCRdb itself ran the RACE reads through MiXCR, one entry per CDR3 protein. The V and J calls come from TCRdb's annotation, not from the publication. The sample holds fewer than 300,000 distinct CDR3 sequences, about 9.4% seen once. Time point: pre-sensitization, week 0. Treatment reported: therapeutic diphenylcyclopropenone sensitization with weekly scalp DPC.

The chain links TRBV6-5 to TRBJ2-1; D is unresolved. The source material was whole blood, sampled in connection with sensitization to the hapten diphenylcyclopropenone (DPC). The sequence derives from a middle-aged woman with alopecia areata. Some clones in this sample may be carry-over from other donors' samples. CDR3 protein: CASRSLPSYNEQFF. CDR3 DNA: TGTGCCAGCAGGTCGCTGCCGTCCTACAATGAGCAGTTCTTC.